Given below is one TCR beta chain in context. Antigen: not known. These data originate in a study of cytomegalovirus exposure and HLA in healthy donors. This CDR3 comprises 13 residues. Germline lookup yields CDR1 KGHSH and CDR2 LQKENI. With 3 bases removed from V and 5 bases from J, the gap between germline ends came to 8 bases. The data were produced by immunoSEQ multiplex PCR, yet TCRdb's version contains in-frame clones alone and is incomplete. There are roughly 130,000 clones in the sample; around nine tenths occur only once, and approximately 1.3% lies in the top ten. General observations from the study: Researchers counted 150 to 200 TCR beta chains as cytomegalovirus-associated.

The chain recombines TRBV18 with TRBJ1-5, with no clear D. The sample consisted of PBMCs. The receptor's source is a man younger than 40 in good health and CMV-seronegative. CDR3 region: CASSPGRDQPQHF. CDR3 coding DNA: TGTGCCAGCTCACCTGGGCGGGATCAGCCCCAGCATTTT.